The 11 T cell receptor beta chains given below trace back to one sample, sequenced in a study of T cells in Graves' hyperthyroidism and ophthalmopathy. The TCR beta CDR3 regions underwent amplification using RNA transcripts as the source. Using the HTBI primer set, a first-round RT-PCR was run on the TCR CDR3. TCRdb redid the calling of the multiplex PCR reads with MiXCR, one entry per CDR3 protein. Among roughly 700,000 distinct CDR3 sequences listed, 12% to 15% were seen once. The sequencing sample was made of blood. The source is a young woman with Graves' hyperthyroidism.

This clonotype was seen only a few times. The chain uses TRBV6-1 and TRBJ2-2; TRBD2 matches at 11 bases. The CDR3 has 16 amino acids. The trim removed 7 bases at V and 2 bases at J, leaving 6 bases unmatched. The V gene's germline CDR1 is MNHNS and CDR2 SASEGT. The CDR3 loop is CASTKTSGTNTGELFF. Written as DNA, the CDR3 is TGTGCCAGCACCAAGACTAGCGGGACTAACACCGGGGAGCTGTTTTTT.

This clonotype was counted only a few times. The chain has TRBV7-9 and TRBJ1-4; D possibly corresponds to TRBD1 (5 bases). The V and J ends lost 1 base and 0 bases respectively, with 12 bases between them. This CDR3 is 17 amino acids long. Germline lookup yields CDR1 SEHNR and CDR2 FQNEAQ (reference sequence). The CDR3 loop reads CASSLDLGLTTNEKLFF. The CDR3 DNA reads TGTGCCAGCAGCTTAGATCTGGGGCTAACAACTAATGAAAAACTGTTTTTT.

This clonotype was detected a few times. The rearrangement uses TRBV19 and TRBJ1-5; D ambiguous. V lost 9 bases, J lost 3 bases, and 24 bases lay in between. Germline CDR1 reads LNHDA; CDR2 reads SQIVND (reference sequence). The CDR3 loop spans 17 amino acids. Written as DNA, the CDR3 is TGTGCCAGCACTCTGACCGGCCGGGGTACAGACAATCAGCCCCAGCATTTT. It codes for CASTLTGRGTDNQPQHF. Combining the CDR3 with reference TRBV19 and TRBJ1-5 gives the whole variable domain DGGITQSPKYLFRKEGQNVTLSCEQNLNHDAMYWYRQDPGQGLRLIYYSQIVNDFQKGDIAEGYSVSREKKESFPLTVTSAQKNPTAFYLCASTLTGRGTDNQPQHFGDGTRLSIL.

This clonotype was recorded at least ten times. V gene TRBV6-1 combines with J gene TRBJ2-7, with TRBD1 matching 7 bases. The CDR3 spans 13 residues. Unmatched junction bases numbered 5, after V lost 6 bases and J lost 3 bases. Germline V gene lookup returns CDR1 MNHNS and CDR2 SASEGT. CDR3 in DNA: TGTGCCAGCAGGCTCCGGGACAGCTACGAGCAGTACTTC. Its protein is CASRLRDSYEQYF.

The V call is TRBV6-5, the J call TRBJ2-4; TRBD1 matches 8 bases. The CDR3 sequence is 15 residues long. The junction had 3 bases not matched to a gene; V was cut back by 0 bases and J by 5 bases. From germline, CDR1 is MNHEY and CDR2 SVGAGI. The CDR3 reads CASSYSGQGENIQYF. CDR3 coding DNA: TGTGCCAGCAGTTACTCTGGACAGGGCGAAAACATTCAGTACTTC.

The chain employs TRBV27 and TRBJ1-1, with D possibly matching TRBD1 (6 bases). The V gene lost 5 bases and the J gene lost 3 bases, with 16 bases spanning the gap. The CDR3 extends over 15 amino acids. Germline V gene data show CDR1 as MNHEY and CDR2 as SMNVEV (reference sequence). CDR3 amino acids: CASSPRTVRDTEAFF. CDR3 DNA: TGTGCCAGCAGTCCCCGGACAGTTCGGGACACTGAAGCTTTCTTT.

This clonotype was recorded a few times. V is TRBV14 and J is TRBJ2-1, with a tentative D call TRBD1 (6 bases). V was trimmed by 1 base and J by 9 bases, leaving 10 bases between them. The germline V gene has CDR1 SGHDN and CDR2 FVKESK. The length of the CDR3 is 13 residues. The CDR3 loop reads CASSQALGGEQFF. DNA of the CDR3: TGTGCCAGCAGCCAAGCATTAGGGGGTGAGCAGTTCTTC.

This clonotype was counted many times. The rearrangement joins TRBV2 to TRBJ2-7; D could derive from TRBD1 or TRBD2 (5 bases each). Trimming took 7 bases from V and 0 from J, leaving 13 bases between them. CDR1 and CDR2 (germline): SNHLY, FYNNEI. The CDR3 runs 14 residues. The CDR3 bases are TGTGCCAGCAAAGCAGGGACGAGCTCCTACGAGCAGTACTTC. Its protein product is CASKAGTSSYEQYF.

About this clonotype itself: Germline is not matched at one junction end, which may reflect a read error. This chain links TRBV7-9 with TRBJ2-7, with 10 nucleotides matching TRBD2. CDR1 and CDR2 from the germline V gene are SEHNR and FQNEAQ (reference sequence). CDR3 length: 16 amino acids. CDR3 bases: TGCGCCAGCAGCCAAACGGCTAGCGGGAGTCACTACGAGCAGTACTTC. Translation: CASSQTASGSHYEQYF. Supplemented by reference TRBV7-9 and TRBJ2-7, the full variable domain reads DTGVSQNPRHKITKRGQNVTFRCDPISEHNRLYWYRQTLGQGPEFLTYFQNEAQLEKSRLLSDRFSAERPKGSFSTLEIQRTEQGDSAMYLCASSQTASGSHYEQYFGPGTRLTVT.

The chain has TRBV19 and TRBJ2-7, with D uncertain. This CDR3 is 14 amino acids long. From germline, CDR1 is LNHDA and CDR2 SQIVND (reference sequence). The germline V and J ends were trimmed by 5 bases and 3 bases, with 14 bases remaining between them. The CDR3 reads CASSSGEGGYEQYF. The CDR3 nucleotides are TGTGCCAGTAGTTCCGGTGAAGGTGGCTACGAGCAGTACTTC.

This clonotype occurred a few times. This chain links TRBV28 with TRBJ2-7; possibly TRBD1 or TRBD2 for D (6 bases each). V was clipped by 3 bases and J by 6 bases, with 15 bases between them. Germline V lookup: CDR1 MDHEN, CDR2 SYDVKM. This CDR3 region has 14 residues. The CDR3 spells CASSLGGAFGEQYF. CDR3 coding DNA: TGTGCCAGCAGTTTGGGGGGCGCTTTTGGCGAGCAGTACTTC.